The subject of this entry is one TCR beta chain. What it binds is not known. Researchers prepared the TCRbeta library using unique molecular identifiers, the study reports. TCRdb reprocessed the PCR reads via MiXCR and lists one record per CDR3 protein. The sample holds about 980,000 distinct CDR3 sequences, about 29% seen once. The data belong to a study of T-cell reconstitution after alpha-beta-depleted transplantation in children. Study results and caveats: Surviving recipient cells, namely T cells and thymic progenitors, were the source of high day-60 TCRbeta diversity in some patients.

The CDR3 totals 20 residues. V was cut by 4 bases and J by 0 bases, with 24 bases left in between. The germline V gene encodes CDR1 MGHRA and CDR2 YSYEKL. This clonotype was sampled from a boy younger than two who had a stem cell transplant for SCID, so the T cells may come from the graft donor. The sample was PBMCs, mostly from graft donor cells, taken 360 days after TCRalphabeta/CD19-depleted stem cell transplant. V is TRBV4-1 and J is TRBJ2-2; tentative D call: TRBD2 (5 bases). CDR3 bases: TGCGCCAGCAGCCCCAAAGGCGGGTCTGGACCGTCGTCGAACACCGGGGAGCTGTTTTTT. It specifies CASSPKGGSGPSSNTGELFF.